A selection of T cell receptor beta chains follows, all from one sample in a study of cytomegalovirus exposure and HLA in healthy donors. Data came from immunoSEQ multiplex PCR; TCRdb stores just in-frame clones and leaves some out. This sample has roughly 110,000 clones; around 76% occur once, and the top ten carry 2% to 3%. Sample: PBMCs. The receptors were gathered from a man in his thirties or forties in good health and CMV-seropositive. The CDR3 runs from the conserved cysteine through the conserved F or W. Fields, in order: V gene, J gene, clone size, D gene, CDR3 DNA, CDR3 protein. A D gene is named only where the DNA matches it firmly. Rows give clone size only sometimes, using once, few, many, or a class for an expanded clone.

V: TRBV29-1; J: TRBJ1-3; size: NA; D: NA; DNA: TGCAGCGTTCTCACGGGGGAAGGTCATGGAAACACCATATATTTT; CDR3: CSVLTGEGHGNTIYF
V: TRBV30; J: TRBJ2-6; size: NA; D: TRBD1; DNA: TGTGCCTACGGGACAGGGGTTAGCTCTGGGGCCAACGGCCTGACTTTC; CDR3: CAYGTGVSSGANGLTF
V: TRBV7-8; J: TRBJ1-6; size: NA; D: NA; DNA: TGTGCCAGCAGCTTACATCCGGGAGGGGCCTATAATTCACCCCTCCACTTT; CDR3: CASSLHPGGAYNSPLHF
V: TRBV6-1; J: TRBJ1-2; size: NA; D: NA; DNA: TGTGCCAGCAGTGGACGGGGGATCGCAAATAATGGTGGCTACACCTTC; CDR3: CASSGRGIANNGGYTF
V: TRBV5-8; J: TRBJ1-4; size: few; D: TRBD1; DNA: TGTGCCAGCGGACCGGGACAGTTAGCAACTAATGAAAAACTGTTTTTT; CDR3: CASGPGQLATNEKLFF
V: TRBV7-6; J: TRBJ2-3; size: NA; D: NA; DNA: TGTGCCAGCAGCGCGCAGGAGGGCACAGATACGCAGTATTTT; CDR3: CASSAQEGTDTQYF
V: TRBV15; J: TRBJ2-2; size: NA; D: TRBD2; DNA: TGTGCCACCAGCAGAGACAGGGAGGGCACCGGGGAGCTGTTTTTT; CDR3: CATSRDREGTGELFF
V: TRBV7-9; J: TRBJ1-2; size: NA; D: NA; DNA: TGTGCCAGCAGCTTAGGGCAGGGGAACTATGGCTACACCTTC; CDR3: CASSLGQGNYGYTF
V: TRBV4-2; J: TRBJ2-7; size: NA; D: NA; DNA: TGTGCCAGCAGCCAAAAAAGTGGACAAGCCTACGAGCAGTACTTC; CDR3: CASSQKSGQAYEQYF
V: TRBV9; J: TRBJ1-5; size: NA; D: NA; DNA: TGTGCCAGCAGCTCCGAGGGAGGCAATCAGCCCCAGCATTTT; CDR3: CASSSEGGNQPQHF
V: TRBV19; J: TRBJ1-1; size: NA; D: NA; DNA: TGTGCCAGTAGTATAGATCGCGGGAACACTGAAGCTTTCTTT; CDR3: CASSIDRGNTEAFF
V: TRBV6-6; J: TRBJ1-1; size: once; D: NA; DNA: TGTGCCAGCAGTTACGAGACGGATAATGGCGGAGCTTTCTTT; CDR3: CASSYETDNGGAFF
V: TRBV6-1; J: TRBJ1-2; size: NA; D: TRBD1; DNA: TGTGCCAGCAGTGGGACAGGGCGGGGGGGTGGCTATGGCTACACCTTC; CDR3: CASSGTGRGGGYGYTF
V: TRBV2; J: TRBJ1-2; size: NA; D: NA; DNA: TGTGCCAGCAGAAGGGAGTTCACCTATGGCTACACCTTC; CDR3: CASRREFTYGYTF
V: TRBV6-5; J: TRBJ2-1; size: NA; D: NA; DNA: TGTGCCAGCAGCTCGACAGTGAGCTCCTACAATGAGCAGTTCTTC; CDR3: CASSSTVSSYNEQFF
V: TRBV5-6; J: TRBJ2-3; size: once; D: NA; DNA: TGTGCCAGCAGCTTGGTCAGGGATGTCGGTACGCAGTATTTT; CDR3: CASSLVRDVGTQYF
V: TRBV7-9; J: TRBJ1-2; size: NA; D: TRBD1; DNA: TGTGCCAGCAGCTTAGGGGTGACAGGGGTAGGCTACACCTTC; CDR3: CASSLGVTGVGYTF